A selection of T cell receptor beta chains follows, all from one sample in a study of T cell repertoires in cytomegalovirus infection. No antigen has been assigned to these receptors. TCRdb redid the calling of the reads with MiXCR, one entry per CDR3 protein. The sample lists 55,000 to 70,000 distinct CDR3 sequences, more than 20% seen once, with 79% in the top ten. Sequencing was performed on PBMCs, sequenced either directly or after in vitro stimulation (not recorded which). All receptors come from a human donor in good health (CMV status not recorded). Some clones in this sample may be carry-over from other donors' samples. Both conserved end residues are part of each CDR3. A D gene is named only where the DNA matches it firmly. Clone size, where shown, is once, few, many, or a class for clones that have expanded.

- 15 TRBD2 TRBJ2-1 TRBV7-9 TGTGCCAGCAGTAATCCGGGACTAGTGTACAATGAGCAGTTCTTC CASSNPGLVYNEQFF
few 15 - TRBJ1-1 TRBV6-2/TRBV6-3 TGTGCCAGCAGTTACCCGCAGGGTAGTGGCACTGAAGCTTTCTTT CASSYPQGSGTEAFF
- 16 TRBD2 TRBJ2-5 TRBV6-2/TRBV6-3 TGTGCCAGCAGAGAGCTTAGCGGGACCCATTGGGAGACCCAGTACTTC CASRELSGTHWETQYF
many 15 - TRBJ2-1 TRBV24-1 TGTGCCACCAGTGATGTAGCGGCTACCTACAATGAGCAGTTCTTC CATSDVAATYNEQFF
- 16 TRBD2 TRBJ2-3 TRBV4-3 TGCGCCAGCAGCCCCCGACTAGCGGGAGGGGCAGATACGCAGTATTTT CASSPRLAGGADTQYF
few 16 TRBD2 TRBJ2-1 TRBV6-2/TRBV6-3 TGTGCCAGCACCCCCGGTGGACTAGCGCCCTACAATGAGCAGTTCTTC CASTPGGLAPYNEQFF
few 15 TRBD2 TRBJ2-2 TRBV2 TGTGCCAGCTCTCGACTAGCGGGAGATGGAGGGGAGCTGTTTTTT CASSRLAGDGGELFF
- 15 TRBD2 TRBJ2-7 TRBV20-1 TGCAGTGCTAGAGAAGGGACTAGCGGGGTCAACGAGCAGTACTTC CSAREGTSGVNEQYF
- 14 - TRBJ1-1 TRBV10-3 TGTGCCATCAGTGATTTAGGGCTGAACACTGAAGCTTTCTTT CAISDLGLNTEAFF
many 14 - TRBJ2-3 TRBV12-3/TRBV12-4 TGTGCCAGCACCCCACAGGATTACACAGATACGCAGTATTTT CASTPQDYTDTQYF
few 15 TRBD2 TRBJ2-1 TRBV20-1 TGCAGTGCTAGTGCACTAGCGGTCTCCTACAATGAGCAGTTCTTC CSASALAVSYNEQFF
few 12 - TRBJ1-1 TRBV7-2 TGTGCCAGCAGAAAGGCCCACCTTGGAGCTTTCTTT CASRKAHLGAFF
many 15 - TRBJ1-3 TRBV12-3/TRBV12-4 TGTGCCAGCAGTTCGACAGCATACTCTGGAAACACCATATATTTT CASSSTAYSGNTIYF
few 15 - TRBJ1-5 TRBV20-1 TGCAGTGCTTCTCTGGGGGGATATCAGGGACAGCCCCAGCATTTT CSASLGGYQGQPQHF
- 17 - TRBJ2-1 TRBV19 TGTGCCAGTAATCCTCAAGGGCAAGGGGGGCCGTACAATGAGCAGTTCTTC CASNPQGQGGPYNEQFF
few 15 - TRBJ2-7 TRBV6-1 TGTGCCAGCAGTGAAGGCTTGGGGCCAAATTACGAGCAGTACTTC CASSEGLGPNYEQYF
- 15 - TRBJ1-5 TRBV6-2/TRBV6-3 TGTGCCAGCAGTTACTCGTCCTGGGTTAATCAGCCCCAGCATTTT CASSYSSWVNQPQHF
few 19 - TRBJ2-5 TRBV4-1 TGCGCCAGCAGCCAAGATCCCCGAGTCGTGTTCGGGGATGAAGAGACCCAGTACTTC CASSQDPRVVFGDEETQYF
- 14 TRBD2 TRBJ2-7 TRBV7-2 TGTGCCAGCAGCCCAGGGACTAGCTTGTACGAGCAGTACTTC CASSPGTSLYEQYF
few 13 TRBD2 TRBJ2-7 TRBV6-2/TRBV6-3 TGTGCCAGCAGGAGACTAGCGGACTACGAGCAGTACTTC CASRRLADYEQYF
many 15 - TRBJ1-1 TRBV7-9 TGTGCCAGCAGGGGGACGGTGGACATGAACACTGAAGCTTTCTTT CASRGTVDMNTEAFF
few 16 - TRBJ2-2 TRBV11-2 TGTGCCAGCAGCTTAAATACGGGGCCGCCCACCGGGGAGCTGTTTTTT CASSLNTGPPTGELFF
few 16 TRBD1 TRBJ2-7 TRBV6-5 TGTGCCAGCAGGAAGACCGGGACAGGGGGATCCTACGAGCAGTACTTC CASRKTGTGGSYEQYF
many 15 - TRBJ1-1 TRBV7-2 TGTGCCAGCAGCTCTCTTTGGGGGGTGGGCACTGAAGCTTTCTTT CASSSLWGVGTEAFF
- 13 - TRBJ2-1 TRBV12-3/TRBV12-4 TGTGCCAGCAGCCGCAAGAAGGGGAATGAGCAGTTCTTC CASSRKKGNEQFF
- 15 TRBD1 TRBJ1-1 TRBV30 TGTGCCTGCAGGAGAGGACAGGGGTTTGTGGCTGAAGCTTTCTTT CACRRGQGFVAEAFF
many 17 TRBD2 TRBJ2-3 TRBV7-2 TGTGCCAGCAGCTTTCTCTGGGGAGCGGGAGTCACAGATACGCAGTATTTT CASSFLWGAGVTDTQYF
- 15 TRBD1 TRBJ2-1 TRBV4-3 TGCGCCAGCAGCCCGGACAGGGCCTTTTACAATGAGCAGTTCTTC CASSPDRAFYNEQFF
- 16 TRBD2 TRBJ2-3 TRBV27 TGTGCCAGCAGTTCCCGACTAGCGGGGTACACAGATACGCAGTATTTT CASSSRLAGYTDTQYF
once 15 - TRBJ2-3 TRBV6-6 TGTGCCAGCAGTTACCCGGACTTTAGCACAGATACGCAGTATTTT CASSYPDFSTDTQYF
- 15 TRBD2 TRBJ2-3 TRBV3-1 TGTGCCAGCAGCCAAGGGGACCTAGCGGGAGATACGCAGTATTTT CASSQGDLAGDTQYF
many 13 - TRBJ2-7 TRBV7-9 TGTGCCAGCAGAATGGGTGTGACGGGCGAGCAGTACTTC CASRMGVTGEQYF
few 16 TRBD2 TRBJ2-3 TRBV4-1 TGCGCCAGCAGCCAGAATGTAGCGGGAGGATCAGATACGCAGTATTTT CASSQNVAGGSDTQYF
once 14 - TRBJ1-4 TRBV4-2 TGTGCCAGCAGCCAAGATGGCCTACGGGGGGAACTGTTTTTT CASSQDGLRGELFF
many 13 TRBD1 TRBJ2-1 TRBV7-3 TGTGCCAGCAGCCGGGGACAGGGTGGGGAGCAGTTCTTC CASSRGQGGEQFF
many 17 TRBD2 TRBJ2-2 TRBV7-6 TGTGCCAGCAGCTCGTTATCACTAGCGAGAAACACCGGGGAGCTGTTTTTT CASSSLSLARNTGELFF
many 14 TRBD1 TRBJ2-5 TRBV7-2 TGTGCCAGCAGCCAGGGACCACAGGGGGAGACCCAGTACTTC CASSQGPQGETQYF
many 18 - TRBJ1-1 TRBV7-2 TGTGCCAGCAGCCTCTACTGGGACCCTGCGGGAATGAACACTGAAGCTTTCTTT CASSLYWDPAGMNTEAFF